The 10 T cell receptor beta chains below were found in one sample sequenced in a study of blood T cell repertoires in COVID-19. Clones were read by immunoSEQ multiplex PCR, and TCRdb kept only the in-frame ones, dropping some. The sample shows fewer than 400,000 clones, less than 85% of them seen only once. Sequencing input: PBMCs or T cells enriched from blood (not recorded which). These TCRs come from a woman aged 30 to 39 who had been exposed to COVID-19.

The rearrangement joins TRBV6-6 to TRBJ2-1, with 8 nucleotides matching TRBD2. This CDR3 contains 15 residues. Germline trimming cut 2 bases from V and 4 bases from J; bases unmatched to any gene: 4. CDR1 is MNHNY, CDR2 SVGAGI, per germline (reference sequence). The CDR3 DNA follows: TGTGCCAGCAGTTACAGCGGGGGCCCTTACAATGAGCAGTTCTTC. As protein: CASSYSGGPYNEQFF.

This chain links TRBV3-1 (or the pseudogene TRBV3-2) with TRBJ2-5; D is perhaps TRBD1 (5 bases). Trimming took off 4 bases at V and 5 bases at J, with 5 bases between the two ends. The length of the CDR3 is 11 residues. Looked up from germline, CDR1 is LGHDT and CDR2 is YNNKEL (reference sequence). Written as DNA, the CDR3 is TGTGCCAGCAGCCCAGGGGAGACCCAGTACTTC. The encoded protein is CASSPGETQYF.

The chain's CDR3 is CASSFTGARIIQYF. The CDR3 DNA follows: TGTGCCAGCAGTTTCACAGGGGCTCGGATAATTCAGTACTTC. V and J are TRBV27 and TRBJ2-4, with TRBD1 matching 7 bases. The length of the CDR3 is 14 residues. Germline lookup yields CDR1 MNHEY and CDR2 SMNVEV (reference sequence). V was pared by 3 bases and J by 10 bases, with 9 bases of the junction left unmatched.

The genes are TRBV28 and TRBJ2-7; a possible D gene is TRBD2 (6 bases). The V gene lost 7 bases and the J gene lost 0 bases, with 19 bases spanning the gap. The CDR3 spans 16 residues. Per the germline V gene, CDR1 is MDHEN and CDR2 is SYDVKM. Here the CDR3 DNA reads TGTGCCAGCACCTCGCGGCGGGGCAGTACCTCCTACGAGCAGTACTTC. It encodes CASTSRRGSTSYEQYF.

The V call is TRBV6-5, the J call TRBJ1-2, with TRBD1 as a possible D gene (6 bases). CDR1 MNHEY and CDR2 SVGAGI come from the germline V gene. V shed 5 bases and J shed 6 bases, with 13 bases lying between them. CDR3 length: 13 amino acids. CDR3 region: CASSLREGDGYTF. The CDR3, as DNA: TGTGCCAGCAGTCTAAGAGAGGGGGATGGCTACACCTTC.

This chain connects TRBV7-9 to TRBJ1-3, with D perhaps matching TRBD1 (6 bases). This CDR3 is 15 amino acids long. CDR1 is SEHNR, CDR2 FQNEAQ, per germline (reference sequence). V gave up 4 bases and J gave up 4 bases, with 14 bases separating them. The CDR3 DNA sequence: TGTGCCAGCAGCTCGGCCGGGACAAGGGGAAACACCATATATTTT. Residues: CASSSAGTRGNTIYF. Supplemented by reference TRBV7-9 and TRBJ1-3, the full variable domain reads DTGVSQNPRHKITKRGQNVTFRCDPISEHNRLYWYRQTLGQGPEFLTYFQNEAQLEKSRLLSDRFSAERPKGSFSTLEIQRTEQGDSAMYLCASSSAGTRGNTIYFGEGSWLTVV.

The CDR3 coding sequence is TGTGCCTGGAGTTACCGGGACAGGATATCCTATAATTCACCCCTCCACTTT. This sequence encodes CAWSYRDRISYNSPLHF. The J gene is TRBJ1-6, the V gene TRBV30, with 8 nucleotides matching TRBD1. Germline CDR1 GTSNPN, CDR2 SVGIG (reference sequence). The CDR3 consists of 17 residues. Trimming cost V 2 bases and J 1 base; bases outside gene matches: 7.

The chain has TRBV2 and TRBJ1-2, with 8 bases aligning to TRBD1. Trimming took 8 bases from V and 0 from J; bases not matched to a gene: 5. Germline V gene sequence: CDR1 SNHLY, CDR2 FYNNEI. The length of the CDR3 is 14 residues. This CDR3 reads CASARQGPNYGYTF. The CDR3 region has the DNA TGTGCCAGCGCTAGACAGGGGCCTAACTATGGCTACACCTTC.

In this sample, this clone turned up once. The chain carries TRBV25-1 and TRBJ2-2; tentatively, D is TRBD2 (5 bases). CDR1 MGHDK and CDR2 SYGVNS come from the germline V gene. The CDR3 totals 14 residues. V was clipped by 3 bases and J by 9 bases, with 14 bases between them. The CDR3 region has the DNA TGTGCCAGCAGTGATGAGGGCGGCCTCCGGGAGCTGTTTTTT. This sequence encodes CASSDEGGLRELFF.

This chain joins TRBV11-3 and TRBJ2-1, with TRBD2 matching over 9 bases. The CDR3 length is 15 residues. V shed 5 bases, J shed 5 bases, and the junction held 7 bases outside the gene matches. The germline CDR1 and CDR2 sequences are SGHNT and YENEEA. This CDR3 reads CASSPRGGVNNEQFF. CDR3 DNA sequence: TGTGCCAGCAGCCCGCGGGGGGGGGTAAACAATGAGCAGTTCTTC.